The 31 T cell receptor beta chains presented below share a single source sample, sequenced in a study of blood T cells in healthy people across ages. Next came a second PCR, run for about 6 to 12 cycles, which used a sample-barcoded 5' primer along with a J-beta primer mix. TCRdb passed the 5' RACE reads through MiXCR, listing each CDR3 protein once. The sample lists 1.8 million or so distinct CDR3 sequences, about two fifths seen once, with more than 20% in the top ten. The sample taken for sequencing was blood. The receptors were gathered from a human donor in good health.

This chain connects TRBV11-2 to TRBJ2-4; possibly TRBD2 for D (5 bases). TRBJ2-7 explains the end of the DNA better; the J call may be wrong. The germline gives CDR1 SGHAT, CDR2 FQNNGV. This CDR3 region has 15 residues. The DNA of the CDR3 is TGTGCCAGCAGCTTAGATAGTACAGAGGGTTACGAGCAGTACTTC. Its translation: CASSLDSTEGYEQYF.

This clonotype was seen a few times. The CDR3: CASSLHTPGSNTEAFF. In nucleotides, the CDR3 is TGTGCCAGCTCACTTCACACTCCGGGGTCGAACACTGAAGCTTTCTTT. This chain joins TRBV18 and TRBJ1-1; D is unclear. Between the trimmed V and J ends, which lost 4 bases and 1 base, there was a span of 16 bases. The length of the CDR3 is 16 residues. The germline gives CDR1 KGHSH, CDR2 LQKENI.

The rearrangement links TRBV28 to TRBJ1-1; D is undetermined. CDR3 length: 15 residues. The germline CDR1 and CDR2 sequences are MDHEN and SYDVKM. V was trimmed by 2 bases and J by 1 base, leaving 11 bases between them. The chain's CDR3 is CASSLTDAWNTEAFF. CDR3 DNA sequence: TGTGCCAGCAGTTTAACTGATGCGTGGAACACTGAAGCTTTCTTT.

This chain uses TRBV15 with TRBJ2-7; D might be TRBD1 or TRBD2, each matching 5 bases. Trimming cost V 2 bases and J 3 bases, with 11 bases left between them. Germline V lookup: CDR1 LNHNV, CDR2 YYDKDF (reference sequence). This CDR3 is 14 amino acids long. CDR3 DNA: TGTGCCACCAGCAGACTTGGTGGGGGCTACGAGCAGTACTTC. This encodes CATSRLGGGYEQYF.

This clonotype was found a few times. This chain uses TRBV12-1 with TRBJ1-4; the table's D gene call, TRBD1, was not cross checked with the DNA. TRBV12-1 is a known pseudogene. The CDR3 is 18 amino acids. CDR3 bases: TGTGCCAGCAGCTTTGTAAAAGGGCAGCCCTGGGGTAATGAAAAACTGTTTTTT. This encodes CASSFVKGQPWGNEKLFF.

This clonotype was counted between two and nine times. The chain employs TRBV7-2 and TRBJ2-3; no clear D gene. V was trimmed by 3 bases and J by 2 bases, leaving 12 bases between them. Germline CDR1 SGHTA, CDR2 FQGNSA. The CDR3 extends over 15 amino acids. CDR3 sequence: CASSLVWRSTDTQYF. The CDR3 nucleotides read TGTGCCAGCAGCTTGGTCTGGCGGTCCACAGATACGCAGTATTTT.

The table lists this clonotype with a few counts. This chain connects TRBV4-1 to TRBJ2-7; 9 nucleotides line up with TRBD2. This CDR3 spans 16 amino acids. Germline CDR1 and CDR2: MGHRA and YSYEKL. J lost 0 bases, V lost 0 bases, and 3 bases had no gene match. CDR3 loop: CASSQDRGGASYEQYF. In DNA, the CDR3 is TGCGCCAGCAGCCAAGATCGCGGGGGGGCCTCCTACGAGCAGTACTTC.

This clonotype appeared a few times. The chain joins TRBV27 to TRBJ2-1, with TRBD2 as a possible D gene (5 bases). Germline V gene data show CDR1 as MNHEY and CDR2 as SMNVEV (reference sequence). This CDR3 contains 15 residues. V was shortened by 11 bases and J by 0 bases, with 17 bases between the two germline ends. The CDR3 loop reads CASRDGGSSYNEQFF. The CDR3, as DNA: TGTGCCTCCCGAGACGGAGGTAGCTCCTACAATGAGCAGTTCTTC.

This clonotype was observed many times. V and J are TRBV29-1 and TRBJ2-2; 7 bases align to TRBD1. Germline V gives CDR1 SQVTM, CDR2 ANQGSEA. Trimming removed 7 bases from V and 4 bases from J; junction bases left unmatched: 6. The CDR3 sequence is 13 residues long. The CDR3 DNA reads TGCAGCGGCGACAGGGCCGGCACCGGGGAGCTGTTTTTT. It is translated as CSGDRAGTGELFF.

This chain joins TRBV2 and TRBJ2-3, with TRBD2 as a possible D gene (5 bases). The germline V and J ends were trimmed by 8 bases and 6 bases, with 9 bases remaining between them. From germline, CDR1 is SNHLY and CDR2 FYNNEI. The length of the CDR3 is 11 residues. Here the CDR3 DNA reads TGTGCCAGCCTGGAGGAGGATACGCAGTATTTT. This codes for CASLEEDTQYF.

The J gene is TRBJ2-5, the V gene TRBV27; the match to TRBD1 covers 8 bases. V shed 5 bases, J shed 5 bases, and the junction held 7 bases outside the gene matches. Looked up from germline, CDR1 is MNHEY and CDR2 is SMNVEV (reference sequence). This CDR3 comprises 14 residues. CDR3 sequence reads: CASSPLDRGETQYF. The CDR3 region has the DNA TGTGCCAGCAGTCCCCTCGACAGGGGTGAGACCCAGTACTTC.

CDR3 amino acids: CASTPLQLWVNTEAFF. CDR3 sequence (DNA): TGTGCCAGCACCCCCCTCCAATTATGGGTGAACACTGAAGCTTTCTTT. The genes are TRBV6-1 and TRBJ1-1; no clear D. V lost 7 bases and J lost 0, with 18 bases in between. Germline CDR1 is MNHNS and CDR2 is SASEGT. CDR3 size: 16 residues.

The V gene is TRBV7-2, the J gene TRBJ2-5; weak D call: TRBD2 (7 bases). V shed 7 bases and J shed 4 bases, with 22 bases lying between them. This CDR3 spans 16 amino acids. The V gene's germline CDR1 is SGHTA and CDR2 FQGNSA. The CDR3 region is CASIDIWGGARETQYF. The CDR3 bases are TGTGCCAGCATCGACATTTGGGGGGGGGCCAGAGAGACCCAGTACTTC. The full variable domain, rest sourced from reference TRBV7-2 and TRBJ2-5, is GAGVSQSPSNKVTEKGKDVELRCDPISGHTALYWYRQSLGQGLEFLIYFQGNSAPDKSGLPSDRFSAERTGGSVSTLTIQRTQQEDSAVYLCASIDIWGGARETQYFGPGTRLLVL.

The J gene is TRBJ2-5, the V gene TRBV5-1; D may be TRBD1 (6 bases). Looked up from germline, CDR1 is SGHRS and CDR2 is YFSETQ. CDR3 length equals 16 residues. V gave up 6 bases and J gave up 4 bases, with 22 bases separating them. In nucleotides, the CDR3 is TGCGCCAGCAACTCGAATCCCCTGGGGGCAGGAGAGACCCAGTACTTC. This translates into CASNSNPLGAGETQYF.

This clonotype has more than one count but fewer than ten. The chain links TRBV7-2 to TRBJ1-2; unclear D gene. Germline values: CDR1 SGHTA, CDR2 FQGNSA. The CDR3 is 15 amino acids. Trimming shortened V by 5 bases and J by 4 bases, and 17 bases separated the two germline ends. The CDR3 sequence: CASSPGGQFGYGYTF. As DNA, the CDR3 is TGTGCCAGCAGCCCGGGAGGCCAATTTGGCTATGGCTACACCTTC.

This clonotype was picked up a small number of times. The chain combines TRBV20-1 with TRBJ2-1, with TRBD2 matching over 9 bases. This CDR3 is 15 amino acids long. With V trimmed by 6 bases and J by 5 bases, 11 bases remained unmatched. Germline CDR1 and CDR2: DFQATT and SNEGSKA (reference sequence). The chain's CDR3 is CSASRGGERNNEQFF. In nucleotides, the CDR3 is TGCAGTGCAAGTCGCGGGGGGGAAAGGAACAATGAGCAGTTCTTC.

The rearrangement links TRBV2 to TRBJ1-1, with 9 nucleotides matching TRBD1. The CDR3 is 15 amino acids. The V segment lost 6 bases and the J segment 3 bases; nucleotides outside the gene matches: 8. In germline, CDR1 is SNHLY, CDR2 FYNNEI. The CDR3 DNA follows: TGTGCCAGCAGGAAGGACAGGGGTTTGTACACTGAAGCTTTCTTT. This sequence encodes CASRKDRGLYTEAFF.

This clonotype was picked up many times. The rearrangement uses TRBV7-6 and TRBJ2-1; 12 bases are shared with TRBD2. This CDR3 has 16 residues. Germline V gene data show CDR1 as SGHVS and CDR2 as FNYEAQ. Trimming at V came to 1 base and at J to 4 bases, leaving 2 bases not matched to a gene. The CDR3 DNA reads TGTGCCAGCAGCTTAGAACTAGCGGGGGGTTACAATGAGCAGTTCTTC. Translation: CASSLELAGGYNEQFF.

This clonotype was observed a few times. This CDR3 reads CASSFGQVGRDEQYF. DNA for the CDR3: TGTGCCAGCAGCTTTGGGCAAGTGGGACGTGACGAGCAGTACTTC. The chain uses TRBV13 and TRBJ2-7; D is possibly TRBD1 or TRBD2 (5 bases each). V was clipped by 3 bases and J by 5 bases, with 17 bases between them. The germline CDR1 and CDR2 sequences are PRHDT and FYEKMQ (reference sequence). This CDR3 region has 15 residues.

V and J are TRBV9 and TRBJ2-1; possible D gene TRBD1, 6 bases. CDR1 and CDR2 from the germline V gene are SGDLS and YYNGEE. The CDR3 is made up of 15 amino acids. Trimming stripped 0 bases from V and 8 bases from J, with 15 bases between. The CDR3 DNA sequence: TGTGCCAGCAGCGTAGGGGCAGGGGCTTACGATGAGCAGTTCTTC. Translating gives CASSVGAGAYDEQFF.

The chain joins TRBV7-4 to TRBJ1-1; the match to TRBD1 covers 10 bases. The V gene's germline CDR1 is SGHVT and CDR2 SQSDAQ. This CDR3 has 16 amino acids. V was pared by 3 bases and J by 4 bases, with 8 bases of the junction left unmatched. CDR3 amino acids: CASSFRQGAKSTEAFF. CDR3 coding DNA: TGTGCCAGCAGCTTCAGACAGGGGGCTAAGAGCACTGAAGCTTTCTTT.

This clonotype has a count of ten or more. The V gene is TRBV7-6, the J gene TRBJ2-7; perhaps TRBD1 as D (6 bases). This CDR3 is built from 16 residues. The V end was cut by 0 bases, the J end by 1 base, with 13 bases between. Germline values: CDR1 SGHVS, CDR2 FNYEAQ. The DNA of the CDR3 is TGTGCCAGCAGCTTAGCCCCCCCGACAGGATCCTACGAGCAGTACTTC. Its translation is CASSLAPPTGSYEQYF.

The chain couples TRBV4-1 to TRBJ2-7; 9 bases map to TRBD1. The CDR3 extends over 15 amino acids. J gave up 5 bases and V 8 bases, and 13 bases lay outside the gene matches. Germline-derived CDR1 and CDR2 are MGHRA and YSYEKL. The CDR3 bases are TGCGCCAGCTTGCAGCTCGGGACAGGGAACCACGAGCAGTACTTC. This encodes CASLQLGTGNHEQYF.

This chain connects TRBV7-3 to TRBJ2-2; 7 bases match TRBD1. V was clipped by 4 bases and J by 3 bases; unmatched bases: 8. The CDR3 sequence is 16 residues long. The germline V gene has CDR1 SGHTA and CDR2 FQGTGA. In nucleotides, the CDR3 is TGTGCCAGCAGCTCCCGACAGGGTGGGCACACCGGGGAGCTGTTTTTT. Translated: CASSSRQGGHTGELFF.

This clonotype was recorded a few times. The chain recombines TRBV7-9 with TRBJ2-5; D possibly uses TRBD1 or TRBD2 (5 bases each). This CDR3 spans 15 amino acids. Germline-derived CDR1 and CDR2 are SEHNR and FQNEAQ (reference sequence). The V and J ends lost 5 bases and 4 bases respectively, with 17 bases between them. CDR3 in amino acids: CASSRVIQGVETQYF. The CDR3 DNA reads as TGTGCCAGCAGCAGAGTAATCCAGGGAGTAGAGACCCAGTACTTC.

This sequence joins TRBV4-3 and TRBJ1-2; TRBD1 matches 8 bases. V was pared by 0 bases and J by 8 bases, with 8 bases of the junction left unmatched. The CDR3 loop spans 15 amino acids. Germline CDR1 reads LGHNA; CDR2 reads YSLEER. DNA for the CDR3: TGCGCCAGCAGCCAAGATATGGACAGGGTAGGAGGCTACACCTTC. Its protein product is CASSQDMDRVGGYTF.

The CDR3 bases are TGTGCCAGCAGCCAAGAAGGAGACAGGGGATACGAGCAGTACTTC. It specifies CASSQEGDRGYEQYF. The genes are TRBV3-1 and TRBJ2-7, with 8 bases lining up with TRBD1. CDR1 is LGHDT and CDR2 is YNNKEL in the germline V gene (reference sequence). Trimming cost V 0 bases and J 4 bases; bases outside gene matches: 5. There are 15 residues in the CDR3.

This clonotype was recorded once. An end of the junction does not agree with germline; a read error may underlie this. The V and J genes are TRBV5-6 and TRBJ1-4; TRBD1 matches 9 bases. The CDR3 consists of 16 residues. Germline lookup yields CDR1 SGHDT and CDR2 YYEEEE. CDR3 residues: CAGSLFDRGVQEKLFF. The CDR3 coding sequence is TGTGCCGGCAGCTTGTTTGACAGGGGGGTTCAGGAAAAACTGTTTTTT.

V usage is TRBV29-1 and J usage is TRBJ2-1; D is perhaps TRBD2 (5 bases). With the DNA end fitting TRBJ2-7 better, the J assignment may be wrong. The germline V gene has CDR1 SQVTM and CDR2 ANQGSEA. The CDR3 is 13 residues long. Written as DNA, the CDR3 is TGCAGCGCCCTGGCGGGCCCCTACAATGAGCAGTACTTC. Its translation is CSALAGPYNEQYF.

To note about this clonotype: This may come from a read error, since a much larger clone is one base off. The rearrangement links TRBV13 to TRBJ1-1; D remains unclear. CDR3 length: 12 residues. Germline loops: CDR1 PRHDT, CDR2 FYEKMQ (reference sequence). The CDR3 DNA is TGTACCAGCAGCTTAGGCGGACTTGAAGCTTTCTTT. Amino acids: CTSSLGGLEAFF.

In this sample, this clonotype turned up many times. This CDR3 reads CASSLRRANYGYTF. The CDR3 nucleotides are TGCGCCAGCAGCCTTCGAAGGGCCAACTATGGCTACACCTTC. J is TRBJ1-2 and V is TRBV4-1; no clear D gene. CDR3 size: 14 residues. V gave up 4 bases and J gave up 2 bases, with 11 bases separating them. CDR1 and CDR2 from the germline V gene are MGHRA and YSYEKL.